Detailed here is one T cell receptor (beta chain). Its antigen is still unknown. The entry originates in a study of shared clonotypes between healthy human individuals. Study background: Per-donor plates numbered three CD4 naive, three CD4 memory, two CD8 naive and one CD8 memory.

General study results and limits: Several donors held about 5% of naive CD4 clonotypes in common.

This table comes from immunoSEQ multiplex PCR, and its TCRdb copy is limited to in-frame clones, with some not included. This table holds over 2 million clones, 85% to 95% found once. The receptor was isolated from a man aged 18 to 35 in good health. The sample was naive CD4+ T cells sorted from blood. Subset described: CD45RA+ positively selected.

The CDR3 reads CASSLDRDSSFSELFF. The DNA of the CDR3 is TGTGCCAGCAGCTTAGACCGGGACTCCTCGTTTTCGGAGCTGTTTTTT. The V and J genes are TRBV7-9 and TRBJ2-2; tentative D call: TRBD2 (6 bases). The germline V gene encodes CDR1 SEHNR and CDR2 FQNEAQ (reference sequence). CDR3 size: 16 residues. Trimming cost V 1 base and J 10 bases, with 19 bases left between them.